What follows are 20 T cell receptor beta chains derived from one specimen sequenced in a study of tumor-infiltrating lymphocytes in primary liver carcinoma. The source of the blood RNA was unsorted whole blood, and germline DNA was extracted as well. From around 500 ng of total RNA, TCR beta-specific cDNA was reverse-transcribed using a constant-region primer. A slightly modified ARM-PCR protocol with three nested multiplex PCR rounds produced these TCR beta libraries. A C-beta reverse primer was combined with TRBV1-TRBV30 forward primers in the first two PCR rounds, and each round had roughly 11 cycles. TCRdb re-called the multiplex PCR reads with MiXCR, one entry per CDR3 protein. The sample consists of 200,000 or so distinct CDR3 sequences, roughly two thirds of them appearing once. Material for sequencing was peripheral blood. The receptors here all came from a woman aged 60-75 years with primary liver carcinoma and hepatitis B virus infection.

On this clonotype itself: At one end the junction does not follow the germline gene, possibly because of a read error. The chain is built from TRBV11-2 and TRBJ2-7; a weak D match, TRBD1 (5 bases). Germline CDR1 and CDR2: SGHAT and FQNNGV. There are 13 residues in the CDR3. The chain's CDR3 is CASSRTGTYEQWF. CDR3 bases: TGTGCCAGCAGCCGCACAGGAACCTACGAGCAGTGGTTC.

This clonotype was seen only a few times. Being one base from a much bigger clone, this may be a read error. The genes are TRBV11-2 and TRBJ2-7; 12 nucleotides line up with TRBD2. Germline values: CDR1 SGHAT, CDR2 FQNNGV. The CDR3 has 18 residues. The CDR3 nucleotides read TGTACCAGCAGCTTAGTGTCGGCGACTAGCGGGAGCTCCTACGAGCAGTACTTC. Translated, it gives CTSSLVSATSGSSYEQYF.

The chain combines TRBV28 with TRBJ2-5, with 10 bases lining up with TRBD2. Trimming at V came to 10 bases and at J to 2 bases, leaving 4 bases not matched to a gene. CDR1 and CDR2 from the germline V gene are MDHEN and SYDVKM. The CDR3 runs 13 residues. This chain's CDR3 is CATSTSGQETQYF. Written as DNA, the CDR3 is TGTGCCACATCGACTAGCGGGCAAGAGACCCAGTACTTC.

Remarks on this clonotype: One end of the junction varies from germline; a read error may be responsible. J is TRBJ1-1 and V is TRBV11-2; the match to TRBD1 covers 7 bases. The CDR3 has 13 amino acids. Germline loops: CDR1 SGHAT, CDR2 FQNNGV. The CDR3 DNA reads TGTGCCAGCAGCTTGCGGATGGGCGAGGGGGCTTTGTTT. Translated, it gives CASSLRMGEGALF.

A remark on this clonotype: This may be a read error: a much more frequent sequence differs by one nucleotide. The CDR3 reads CASSQATEPEAFF. In nucleotides, the CDR3 is TGTGCCAGCAGCCAGGCCACCGAGCCTGAAGCTTTCTTT. This sequence joins TRBV14 and TRBJ1-1; D ambiguous. Trimming took off 3 bases at V and 6 bases at J, with 11 bases between the two ends. The CDR3 spans 13 residues. Germline CDR1 and CDR2: SGHDN and FVKESK. Full variable domain (missing parts from reference TRBV14 and TRBJ1-1): EAGVTQFPSHSVIEKGQTVTLRCDPISGHDNLYWYRRVMGKEIKFLLHFVKESKQDESGMPNNRFLAERTGGTYSTLKVQPAELEDSGVYFCASSQATEPEAFFGQGTRLTVV.

Turning to this clonotype: Being one base from a much bigger clone, this may be a read error. The genes are TRBV5-4 and TRBJ2-5; a possible D gene is TRBD1 (5 bases). The germline V and J ends were trimmed by 4 bases and 5 bases, with 15 bases remaining between them. The CDR3 consists of 14 residues. CDR1 and CDR2 from the germline V gene are SGHNT and YYREEE (reference sequence). CDR3 sequence: CASSIDWTRETQYF. CDR3 DNA sequence: TGTGCCAGCAGCATCGACTGGACACGGGAGACCCAGTACTTC.

This clonotype showed up just a few times. The V gene is TRBV28, the J gene TRBJ1-1, with D maybe TRBD1 (6 bases). V lost 11 bases to trimming and J lost 1 base, with 20 bases between them. The CDR3 spans 15 residues. Germline V gives CDR1 MDHEN, CDR2 SYDVKM. CDR3 amino acids: CAGIGPGQGNTEAFF. DNA of the CDR3: TGTGCCGGCATTGGTCCGGGACAAGGGAACACTGAAGCTTTCTTT. Drawing the rest from reference TRBV28 and TRBJ1-1, the complete variable domain is DVKVTQSSRYLVKRTGEKVFLECVQDMDHENMFWYRQDPGLGLRLIYFSYDVKMKEKGDIPEGYSVSREKKERFSLILESASTNQTSMYLCAGIGPGQGNTEAFFGQGTRLTVV.

This chain uses TRBV27 with TRBJ2-7, with D tentatively TRBD1 (6 bases). Germline CDR1 reads MNHEY; CDR2 reads SMNVEV (reference sequence). The CDR3 is made up of 16 amino acids. The V gene lost 2 bases and the J gene lost 4 bases, with 18 bases spanning the gap. CDR3 in DNA: TGTGCCAGCAGTTTAAAGGGCGTTTGGGGGCTATACGAGCAGTACTTC. It is translated as CASSLKGVWGLYEQYF.

A remark on this clonotype: A junction boundary mismatches the germline segment, possibly from a read error. The chain employs TRBV5-1 and TRBJ1-1; 7 bases map to TRBD1. Per germline, CDR1 SGHRS and CDR2 YFSETQ. The CDR3 contains 15 residues. This chain's CDR3 is CASSSGQAATPLAFF. CDR3 DNA sequence: TGCGCTAGCAGCTCCGGACAGGCTGCGACCCCCCTGGCTTTCTTT.

In the case of this clonotype: A read error may account for a junction end that differs from germline. The rearrangement links TRBV7-9 to TRBJ2-1; no reliable D call. The CDR3 covers 13 residues. Germline-derived CDR1 and CDR2 are SEHNR and FQNEAQ (reference sequence). Here the CDR3 DNA reads TGTCCCAGCAGATTGATGGCCTACAATGAGCAGTTCTTC. Translation gives CPSRLMAYNEQFF.

CDR3 coding DNA: TGTGCCAGCAGCGGGACAGGGCGGTATGGCTACACCTTC. Protein: CASSGTGRYGYTF. The chain uses TRBV2 and TRBJ1-2; 9 nucleotides match TRBD1. Germline lookup yields CDR1 SNHLY and CDR2 FYNNEI. J lost 5 bases, V lost 6 bases, and 4 bases had no gene match. The CDR3 spans 13 residues.

As for this clonotype: The junction and the germline gene differ at one end; a read error may be behind it. DNA for the CDR3: TGTGCTAGCAGCTTAGATGGCTTGTACAATGGGCAGTTCTTC. As protein: CASSLDGLYNGQFF. The rearrangement joins TRBV11-2 to TRBJ2-1; D is ambiguous. Germline V gene sequence: CDR1 SGHAT, CDR2 FQNNGV. This CDR3 is built from 14 residues.

In its sample, this clonotype was seen many times. The chain employs TRBV5-6 and TRBJ2-1, with D uncertain. The germline V gene encodes CDR1 SGHDT and CDR2 YYEEEE. V was cut by 3 bases and J by 7 bases, with 14 bases left in between. The CDR3 consists of 14 residues. The CDR3 DNA follows: TGTGCCAGCAGCTCCCGGCAATTGCGTAATGAGCAGTTCTTC. Protein: CASSSRQLRNEQFF.

The chain carries TRBV29-1 and TRBJ1-2, with a tentative D call TRBD1 (5 bases). CDR1 and CDR2 from the germline V gene are SQVTM and ANQGSEA. V lost 7 bases to trimming and J lost 6 bases, with 18 bases between them. This CDR3 region has 13 residues. The CDR3 spells CSAAQGAEDGYTF. CDR3 DNA: TGCAGCGCTGCGCAAGGGGCAGAGGATGGCTACACCTTC. Complete variable domain (other parts from reference TRBV29-1 and TRBJ1-2): SAVISQKPSRDICQRGTSLTIQCQVDSQVTMMFWYRQQPGQSLTLIATANQGSEATYESGFVIDKFPISRPNLTFSTLTVSNMSPEDSSIYLCSAAQGAEDGYTFGSGTRLTVV.

This clonotype was detected a few times. V is TRBV28 and J is TRBJ1-5; no clear D gene. CDR1 MDHEN and CDR2 SYDVKM come from the germline V gene. The CDR3 is 15 amino acids. Trimming stripped 3 bases from V and 6 bases from J, with 15 bases between. In DNA, the CDR3 is TGTGCCAGCAGTTTGATCGTCGAAGGTGCTCAGCCCCAGCATTTT. This encodes CASSLIVEGAQPQHF.

V gene TRBV28 combines with J gene TRBJ1-6; D is uncertain. Trimming cost V 6 bases and J 4 bases, with 19 bases left between them. Germline V gene sequence: CDR1 MDHEN, CDR2 SYDVKM. The CDR3 is 17 amino acids. CDR3 loop: CASSPTLGRSYNSPLHF. CDR3 bases: TGTGCCAGCAGCCCCACGTTAGGGCGGTCATATAATTCACCCCTCCACTTT.

Concerning this clonotype itself: One junction end disagrees with the germline gene, perhaps due to a read error. The V and J genes are TRBV4-1 and TRBJ1-2; D might be TRBD1 (6 bases). The germline V gene encodes CDR1 MGHRA and CDR2 YSYEKL. The CDR3 has 13 residues. CDR3 coding DNA: TGCGACAGCAGCCAAGGACAGTCCGGAGGCTACATCTTC. Translated: CDSSQGQSGGYIF.

This chain links TRBV11-2 with TRBJ2-3; a possible D gene is TRBD2 (5 bases). Trimming cost V 1 base and J 4 bases, with 24 bases left between them. Germline V gene data show CDR1 as SGHAT and CDR2 as FQNNGV. This CDR3 region has 19 residues. CDR3 bases: TGTGCCAGCAGCTTAGTTGTCAGACTAACAAGCCCAACAGCAGATACGCAGTATTTT. Translated, it gives CASSLVVRLTSPTADTQYF.

This clonotype rates as medium-sized. This chain's CDR3 is CASSWGVKNIQYF. The CDR3, as DNA: TGTGCCAGCAGCTGGGGTGTCAAAAACATTCAGTACTTC. The genes are TRBV11-2 and TRBJ2-4; D unclear. This CDR3 is built from 13 residues. The germline V gene encodes CDR1 SGHAT and CDR2 FQNNGV. Trimming pared 4 bases from V and 3 bases from J, leaving 7 bases between.

This clonotype was detected only a few times. The chain couples TRBV5-1 to TRBJ2-1; 9 bases match TRBD2. The germline V gene encodes CDR1 SGHRS and CDR2 YFSETQ. The CDR3 sequence is 12 residues long. V shed 4 bases, J shed 10 bases, and the junction held 3 bases outside the gene matches. CDR3 sequence reads: CASSVTSGEQFF. The CDR3 DNA sequence: TGCGCCAGCAGCGTGACTAGCGGAGAGCAGTTCTTC. Looking up the rest from reference TRBV5-1 and TRBJ2-1 gives the full variable domain: KAGVTQTPRYLIKTRGQQVTLSCSPISGHRSVSWYQQTPGQGLQFLFEYFSETQRNKGNFPGRFSGRQFSNSRSEMNVSTLELGDSALYLCASSVTSGEQFFGPGTRLTVL.